The next 9 T cell receptor beta chains were all read from a single sample in a study of blood T cell repertoires in COVID-19. TCRdb's copy holds only in-frame clones and misses some; the assay was immunoSEQ multiplex PCR. Of under 250,000 clones in the sample, roughly 90% were seen once. Sequenced sample: peripheral blood. The source of these receptors is a woman aged 55-70 years with acute or convalescent COVID-19.

This chain connects TRBV6-1 to TRBJ1-4; D is possibly TRBD1 (6 bases). This CDR3 is built from 18 residues. Trimming removed 2 bases from V and 2 bases from J, with 18 bases in between. The V gene's germline CDR1 is MNHNS and CDR2 SASEGT. Here the CDR3 DNA reads TGTGCCAGCAGTGAAATTCTTACAGGGTTGGGCACTAATGAAAAACTGTTTTTT. Encoded protein: CASSEILTGLGTNEKLFF.

The CDR3 region is CASSRQGNTIYF. The CDR3 coding sequence is TGTGCCAGCAGTAGACAGGGGAACACCATATATTTT. The chain couples TRBV2 to TRBJ1-3, with TRBD1 matching over 8 bases. CDR3 size: 12 residues. Unmatched junction bases numbered 1, after V lost 5 bases and J lost 7 bases. The germline V gene encodes CDR1 SNHLY and CDR2 FYNNEI.

This clone came up a few times. CDR3 region: CSARQGSDYGYTF. For the CDR3, the DNA is TGCAGCGCCAGACAGGGCTCTGATTATGGCTACACCTTC. This sequence joins TRBV29-1 and TRBJ1-2; 7 bases match TRBD1. Germline loops: CDR1 SQVTM, CDR2 ANQGSEA. J was trimmed by 5 bases and V by 7 bases; bases with no gene match: 10. The CDR3 loop spans 13 amino acids.

This clone was seen only a few times. V and J are TRBV5-1 and TRBJ2-7; TRBD2 matches at 12 bases. The germline CDR1 and CDR2 sequences are SGHRS and YFSETQ. The V segment lost 4 bases and the J segment 3 bases; nucleotides outside the gene matches: 5. The CDR3 covers 15 residues. CDR3 coding DNA: TGCGCCAGCAGCCCTAGACTAGCGGGGGACTACGAGCAGTACTTC. It is translated as CASSPRLAGDYEQYF. Using reference TRBV5-1 and TRBJ2-7 for the parts outside the CDR3, the full variable domain is KAGVTQTPRYLIKTRGQQVTLSCSPISGHRSVSWYQQTPGQGLQFLFEYFSETQRNKGNFPGRFSGRQFSNSRSEMNVSTLELGDSALYLCASSPRLAGDYEQYFGPGTRLTVT.

The chain employs TRBV30 and TRBJ1-1; the D is unclear. Per germline, CDR1 GTSNPN and CDR2 SVGIG (reference sequence). The CDR3 runs 13 residues. V was clipped by 0 bases and J by 1 base, with 6 bases between them. CDR3 in amino acids: CAWSVNRNTEAFF. The CDR3 bases are TGTGCCTGGAGTGTAAACAGGAACACTGAAGCTTTCTTT.

The CDR3 coding sequence is TGTGCCAGTAGTATTCAAGGAGACAATCAGCCCCAGCATTTT. Translation: CASSIQGDNQPQHF. The chain is built from TRBV19 and TRBJ1-5; D remains ambiguous. V lost 3 bases, J lost 3 bases, and 9 bases lay in between. CDR1 LNHDA and CDR2 SQIVND come from the germline V gene (reference sequence). The CDR3 runs 14 residues. Complete variable domain (other parts from reference TRBV19 and TRBJ1-5): DGGITQSPKYLFRKEGQNVTLSCEQNLNHDAMYWYRQDPGQGLRLIYYSQIVNDFQKGDIAEGYSVSREKKESFPLTVTSAQKNPTAFYLCASSIQGDNQPQHFGDGTRLSIL.

V gene TRBV9 combines with J gene TRBJ2-4, with 14 bases lining up with TRBD2. The V gene's germline CDR1 is SGDLS and CDR2 YYNGEE. This CDR3 has 20 amino acids. V lost 0 bases to trimming and J lost 1 base; unmatched junction nucleotides: 9. CDR3 in amino acids: CASSVEYGTSGSSAKNIQYF. The CDR3 DNA reads TGTGCCAGCAGCGTAGAATACGGGACTAGCGGGAGCTCGGCCAAAAACATTCAGTACTTC.

The chain carries TRBV14 and TRBJ2-5, with D maybe TRBD2 (6 bases). Germline V gives CDR1 SGHDN, CDR2 FVKESK. The length of the CDR3 is 16 residues. The V and J ends lost 3 bases and 1 base respectively, with 15 bases between them. CDR3 region: CASSQYAGTFQETQYF. CDR3 nucleotide sequence: TGTGCCAGCAGCCAGTACGCGGGAACCTTCCAAGAGACCCAGTACTTC.

This chain links TRBV6-6 with TRBJ1-1; 10 bases map to TRBD1. Trimming removed 6 bases from V and 1 base from J; junction bases left unmatched: 17. The germline gives CDR1 MNHNY, CDR2 SVGAGI (reference sequence). This CDR3 spans 19 amino acids. The DNA of the CDR3 is TGTGCCAGCAGCCGAAACTTTCCGGGACAGGGGCCCCAGAACACTGAAGCTTTCTTT. It translates to CASSRNFPGQGPQNTEAFF.